Listed below are T cell receptor beta chains from one sample, sequenced in a study of blood T cell repertoires in COVID-19. Generated by immunoSEQ multiplex PCR, the TCRdb table keeps only in-frame clones and is missing some. The repertoire includes roughly 220,000 clones, approximately 80% of them detected once, and about 4% sits in the top ten. Material for sequencing was PBMCs or T cells enriched from blood (not recorded which). These receptors came from a man aged 25 to 45 with acute COVID-19. Both conserved end residues are part of each CDR3. The D gene is left open where the match is weak. A row's size may be missing; if present it is once, few, many or a size class.

d_gene | abundance | j_gene | v_gene | len | CDR3nt | CDR3aa
TRBD1 | . | TRBJ1-2 | TRBV6-2/TRBV6-3 | 14 | TGTGCCAGCAGTTACGGGACAGACTACTATGGCTACACCTTC | CASSYGTDYYGYTF
TRBD1 | . | TRBJ2-7 | TRBV29-1 | 14 | TGCAGCGTGACTGCCGGGACAGCCGCCTACGAGCAGTACTTC | CSVTAGTAAYEQYF
TRBD1 | . | TRBJ2-4 | TRBV5-1 | 15 | TGCGCCAGCAGCTTGGCTACAGGGGGCGGTAACATTCAGTACTTC | CASSLATGGGNIQYF
TRBD1 | . | TRBJ1-4 | TRBV4-2 | 14 | TGTGCCAGCAGCCTGACAGGGTCTAATGAAAAACTGTTTTTT | CASSLTGSNEKLFF
. | . | TRBJ2-3 | TRBV5-6 | 17 | TGTGCCAGCAGCTGGGGCGTCTGGGGGCGACCCCCTAATACGCAGTATTTT | CASSWGVWGRPPNTQYF
TRBD2 | . | TRBJ2-5 | TRBV9 | 18 | TGTGCCAGCAGCGTAGGAGCTCCTAGCGGGGGGGCCCCACAGACCCAGTACTTC | CASSVGAPSGGAPQTQYF
TRBD1 | once | TRBJ1-6 | TRBV28 | 18 | TGTGCCAGCAAATCTGATACGTCGACAGGGGTCCATAATTCACCCCTCCACTTT | CASKSDTSTGVHNSPLHF
TRBD2 | few | TRBJ2-7 | TRBV19 | 14 | TGTGCCAGTAGTCGCCTAGCGGGGGCAGGCGAGCAGTACTTC | CASSRLAGAGEQYF
TRBD1 | once | TRBJ2-3 | TRBV10-3 | 15 | TGTGCCATCAGTTATGACAGGGTTGGTACAGATACGCAGTATTTT | CAISYDRVGTDTQYF
TRBD2 | . | TRBJ2-2 | TRBV13 | 16 | TGTGCCAGCAGCCCCAGACTAGCGTTAGGGGCCGGGGAGCTGTTTTTT | CASSPRLALGAGELFF
. | . | TRBJ2-7 | TRBV10-1 | 14 | TGCGCCAGCAGTGATGACGGGGTGAGGTACGAGCAGTACTTC | CASSDDGVRYEQYF
TRBD2 | . | TRBJ2-5 | TRBV20-1 | 18 | TGCAGTGCTAGTTCAAACGTGCTAGCGGGGGGGCCCTGGGAGACCCAGTACTTC | CSASSNVLAGGPWETQYF
. | . | TRBJ2-7 | TRBV6-5 | 15 | TGTGCCAGCAGTTTAACGACAGGCGGGTCCTACGAGCAGTACTTC | CASSLTTGGSYEQYF
. | . | TRBJ1-1 | TRBV18 | 12 | TGTGCCAGCTCACCGCAGGACAGAGAAGCTTTCTTT | CASSPQDREAFF
. | . | TRBJ1-5 | TRBV19 | 14 | TGTGCCAGTAGTATGTGGGAGAGCAATCAGCCCCAGCATTTT | CASSMWESNQPQHF
TRBD2 | . | TRBJ2-2 | TRBV27 | 15 | TGTGCCAGCAGTTTGGAACGGGGGGGCCCCGGGGAGCTGTTTTTT | CASSLERGGPGELFF
. | . | TRBJ1-5 | TRBV7-9 | 15 | TGTGCCAGCAGCCCGGGAGGTAGCAGCAATCAGCCCCAGCATTTT | CASSPGGSSNQPQHF
TRBD2 | . | TRBJ2-7 | TRBV7-9 | 15 | TGTGCCAGCAGCTTCCATACTAGCGGGGGGTACGAGCAGTACTTC | CASSFHTSGGYEQYF
. | . | TRBJ1-2 | TRBV19 | 12 | TGTGCCAGTAGTGTCAATCAGGGTGGCTACACCTTC | CASSVNQGGYTF
. | . | TRBJ2-6 | TRBV18 | 17 | TGTGCCACCGATTCTATGGACAGAAAATCTGGGGCCAACGTCCTGACTTTC | CATDSMDRKSGANVLTF
. | . | TRBJ2-5 | TRBV5-1 | 12 | TGCGCCAGCAGCCGGGATGGGGAGACCCAGTACTTC | CASSRDGETQYF
TRBD1 | . | TRBJ2-5 | TRBV7-9 | 15 | TGTGCCAGCAGTTCGGGGACAGGGGGCGAAGAGACCCAGTACTTC | CASSSGTGGEETQYF
TRBD1 | . | TRBJ1-1 | TRBV10-3 | 15 | TGTGCCATCAGTGGGACAGGGGTGGGCTCTACTGAAGCTTTCTTT | CAISGTGVGSTEAFF
TRBD1 | . | TRBJ2-4 | TRBV6-1 | 19 | TGTGCCAGCAGTGAAGCAAGGGGGCTTTCGGGTTCGGCCAAAAACATTCAGTACTTC | CASSEARGLSGSAKNIQYF
TRBD1 | . | TRBJ1-1 | TRBV29-1 | 13 | TGCAGCGTGGAACAGGGGGCAGGCACTGAAGCTTTCTTT | CSVEQGAGTEAFF
. | many | TRBJ1-4 | TRBV24-1 | 13 | TGTGCCACCAGTGATTCCTTCAATGAAAAACTGTTTTTT | CATSDSFNEKLFF
. | . | TRBJ1-2 | TRBV7-9 | 13 | TGTGCCAGCAGCTTAGACAGGAGGGGTGGCTACACCTTC | CASSLDRRGGYTF
TRBD1 | . | TRBJ1-2 | TRBV9 | 14 | TGTGCCAGCAGCCCAGGACAGGGGTGGGATGGCTACACCTTC | CASSPGQGWDGYTF
TRBD2 | . | TRBJ2-5 | TRBV5-1 | 14 | TGCGCCAGCAGCCCGGACGGGGGGAAAGAGACCCAGTACTTC | CASSPDGGKETQYF
TRBD1 | . | TRBJ2-1 | TRBV27 | 15 | TGTGCCAGCCACGAGACGACAGGGGGGATCAATGAGCAGTTCTTC | CASHETTGGINEQFF
TRBD1 | . | TRBJ2-5 | TRBV5-1 | 15 | TGCGCCAGCAGCTTGGGTTACAGGGGTGAGGAGACCCAGTACTTC | CASSLGYRGEETQYF
TRBD1 | . | TRBJ1-2 | TRBV19 | 16 | TGTGCCAGCCAAGGTACAGGGGGCGAAACTAACTATGGCTACACCTTC | CASQGTGGETNYGYTF
TRBD2 | once | TRBJ2-1 | TRBV30 | 14 | TGTGCCTGGAGTAGGCTAGCGGGGGGGAATGAGCAGTTCTTC | CAWSRLAGGNEQFF
. | . | TRBJ1-1 | TRBV3-1/TRBV3-2 | 12 | TGTGCCAGCAGCCAAGGGTCCTCCGGGGCTTTCTTT | CASSQGSSGAFF
. | . | TRBJ2-3 | TRBV5-6 | 17 | TGTGCCAGCAGCTTGGAAATCTCAGGGGGGCCTACAGATACGCAGTATTTT | CASSLEISGGPTDTQYF
TRBD1 | . | TRBJ1-6 | TRBV7-3 | 14 | TGTGCCAGCAGCTTGGGACAGGGGAGGTCACCCCTCCACTTT | CASSLGQGRSPLHF
. | few | TRBJ2-2 | TRBV7-9 | 14 | TGTGCCAGCAGCTCCCTTGCGAAGGGGTTAGAGCTGTTTTTT | CASSSLAKGLELFF
. | . | TRBJ2-7 | TRBV5-1 | 13 | TGCGCCAGCAGCTTGGGGGGGGACCACGAGCAGTACTTC | CASSLGGDHEQYF
. | few | TRBJ2-7 | TRBV5-6 | 14 | TGTGCCAGCAGCTTGTGGCCGGGGGCCTACGAGCAGTACTTC | CASSLWPGAYEQYF
TRBD1 | few | TRBJ2-7 | TRBV6-1 | 18 | TGTGCCAGCAGTGAATTCGGGACAGGGCTCGGTATCTCGTACGAGCAGTACTTC | CASSEFGTGLGISYEQYF
. | . | TRBJ1-2 | TRBV6-5 | 15 | TGTGCCAGCAGCATGGGTCAGACGCAGAGGGAGGGCTACACCTTC | CASSMGQTQREGYTF
TRBD2 | . | TRBJ2-7 | TRBV5-6 | 18 | TGTGCCAGCAGCTTGGAAGCGACGGGAGACACGTCGGGGGGCGAGCAGTACTTC | CASSLEATGDTSGGEQYF
. | . | TRBJ1-1 | TRBV28 | 14 | TGTGCCAGCAGTTTAGAGTGGGAGTACACTGAAGCTTTCTTT | CASSLEWEYTEAFF